These 8 T cell receptor beta chains came from one sample sequenced in a study of CXCR3-negative and CXCR3-positive naive CD8 T cells (dated by TCRdb to 2018 to 2020). TCRdb names NextSeq 550 as the instrument used. The Human TCR Profiling Kit (MiLaboratory) was used to prepare UMI-labeled 5' RACE TRB cDNA libraries. TCRdb reprocessed the reads and provides one entry for every CDR3 protein sequence; no DNA is given. The table for this sample shows 6,500 to 7,500 distinct CDR3 sequences. The top ten clones comprise 1.4% to 1.5% of the sample. Sequenced material: naive CXCR3- CD8+ T cells from blood. The cell subset or site label on this specimen signifies: CD45RO-CCR7+CD27+CD95- naive CD8+ T cells lacking CXCR3 (TNR3-). The receptors stem from a human donor in good health. Some clones in this sample may be carry-over from other donors' samples.

The rearrangement uses TRBV19 and TRBJ2-7; TCRdb reports TRBD2, a call that lacks DNA to check it against. The CDR3 is made up of 15 amino acids. CDR1 is LNHDA, CDR2 SQIVND, per germline (reference sequence). CDR3 loop: CASSTAGSGPYEQYF.

This clonotype is labeled medium-sized based on frequency. V usage is TRBV29-1 and J usage is TRBJ1-2; no DNA is available, so the TRBD1 call from TCRdb remains unchecked. CDR1 and CDR2 from the germline V gene are SQVTM and ANQGSEA. CDR3 length: 12 amino acids. CDR3 region: CSVDTGNYGYTF.

Considering frequency, this clonotype is medium-sized. This chain uses TRBV3-1 with TRBJ2-7; the D call of TRBD1 rests on TCRdb alone, since no DNA is present to check it. Germline CDR1 reads LGHDT; CDR2 reads YNNKEL (reference sequence). CDR3 size: 11 residues. CDR3 protein: CASSGGEEQYF.

This clonotype is identified as medium-sized from frequency. The J gene is TRBJ2-1, the V gene TRBV29-1; TCRdb's D call, TRBD1, is unchecked because there is no DNA. Looked up from germline, CDR1 is SQVTM and CDR2 is ANQGSEA. The CDR3 is 13 residues long. CDR3 region: CSVEEGGLDEQFF.

The chain uses TRBV14 and TRBJ2-7; TCRdb gives TRBD1 as the D gene, but with no DNA this cannot be confirmed. The CDR3 spans 15 residues. Looked up from germline, CDR1 is SGHDN and CDR2 is FVKESK. The CDR3: CASSQGRERAYEQYF.

The V gene is TRBV7-2, the J gene TRBJ1-1; TCRdb lists TRBD1, though no DNA is available to test this call. The CDR3 is 12 amino acids. Per germline, CDR1 SGHTA and CDR2 FQGNSA. CDR3 region: CASRGVATEAFF. Looking up the rest from reference TRBV7-2 and TRBJ1-1 gives the full variable domain: GAGVSQSPSNKVTEKGKDVELRCDPISGHTALYWYRQSLGQGLEFLIYFQGNSAPDKSGLPSDRFSAERTGGSVSTLTIQRTQQEDSAVYLCASRGVATEAFFGQGTRLTVV.

V and J are TRBV20-1 and TRBJ2-5; the D gene TCRdb calls, TRBD1, cannot be checked with no DNA. The CDR3 consists of 14 residues. CDR1 is DFQATT, CDR2 SNEGSKA, per germline (reference sequence). This chain's CDR3 is CSARTGGILETQYF.

This chain uses TRBV29-1 with TRBJ1-2; the TRBD1 assignment by TCRdb is unverifiable without DNA. CDR1 and CDR2 from the germline V gene are SQVTM and ANQGSEA. CDR3 length: 14 amino acids. CDR3: CSVEVEGRSYGYTF.